The present T cell receptor (beta chain) was sequenced within a study of shared clonotypes between healthy human individuals. Findings and limits, study-wide: Few donors limited the genetic and exposure-history diversity represented. Clonotypes not shared had lower generation probabilities than those common to all four donors. Researchers found naive subsets generally carried larger estimated richness than memory subsets.

Only in-frame clones appear in the TCRdb table, and some are missing; sequencing was by immunoSEQ multiplex PCR. The sample records approximately 1,000,000 clones, approximately 77% being singletons. It was into CD45RA+ naive and CD45RA-negative memory subsets that the CD4+ cells were split. On this clone itself: What it binds is unknown.

The sequenced sample consisted of memory CD4+ T cells from PBMCs. Documented subset: CD45RA-negative fraction. The receptor's source is a man aged 18 to 29 in good health. Some clones in this sample may be carry-over from other donors' samples.

The CDR3, as DNA: TGTGCCAGCAGGTCAGGGTTGGCCCCACACTCTGGAAACACCATATATTTT. This translates into CASRSGLAPHSGNTIYF. V is TRBV2 and J is TRBJ1-3; weak D call: TRBD1 (5 bases). Germline CDR1 reads SNHLY; CDR2 reads FYNNEI. CDR3 length equals 17 residues. Trimming pared 6 bases from V and 0 bases from J, leaving 18 bases between.